This TCR beta chain was found in a study of beta chain features in type 1 diabetes. Deletions cut 5 bases from V and 3 bases from J, with 13 bases between. The CDR3 is 14 amino acids. CDR1 is MDHEN and CDR2 is SYDVKM in the germline V gene. Study results and limitations: Whether TCRB rearrangement is influenced by HLA type went unresolved here. Researchers caution that PCR might favor shorter templates, equally among patients and controls.

Expressed TCRB transcripts got sequenced, as all isolated RNA was reverse transcribed. Profiling relied on immunoSEQ multiplex PCR, and the TCRdb table lists in-frame clones only, not all of them. This sample has hundreds of thousands of clones; roughly 15% occur once, and the top ten carry around 0.1%. Comments on this clone: The antigen is undetermined.

This rearrangement joins TRBV28 to TRBJ1-1; D not certain. The receptor was derived from a man younger than 35 in good health. Material for sequencing was naive CD4+ T cells from blood. CDR3 in DNA: TGTGCCAGCAGTCCCCTGGGGAAGTACACTGAAGCTTTCTTT. It yields the protein CASSPLGKYTEAFF.